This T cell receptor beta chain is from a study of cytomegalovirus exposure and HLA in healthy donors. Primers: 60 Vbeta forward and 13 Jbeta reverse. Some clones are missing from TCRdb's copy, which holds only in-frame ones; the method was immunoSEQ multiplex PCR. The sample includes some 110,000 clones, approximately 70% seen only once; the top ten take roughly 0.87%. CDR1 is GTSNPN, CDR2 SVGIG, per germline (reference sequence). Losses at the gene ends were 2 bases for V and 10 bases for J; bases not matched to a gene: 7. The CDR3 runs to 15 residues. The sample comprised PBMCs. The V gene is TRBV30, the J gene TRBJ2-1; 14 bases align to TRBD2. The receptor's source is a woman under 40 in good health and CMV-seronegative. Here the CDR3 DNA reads TGTGCCTGGAGTCCTGGACTAGCGGGGGGTGACGAGCAGTTCTTC. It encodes CAWSPGLAGGDEQFF.